This TCR beta chain was identified in a study of vaccination and CD4 T cells after COVID-19. Study-level background: Convalescent participants consisted of six males and four females, two being Hispanic. General study findings and limits: Analysis of convalescent patients found that 304 of 307 vaccine-specific clones were spike mono-reactive.

Sequencing of the DNA from cultured CD4+ T cells was carried out with the Oncomine TCR Beta short-read assay. Scientists extracted genomic DNA from CD4+ T cells grown in culture. TCRdb re-called the PCR reads with MiXCR, one entry per CDR3 protein. The repertoire has 12,000 or so distinct CDR3 sequences, around half of them found once; the top ten carry about 30%. Treatment given: approximately nine-day PBMC culture with coronavirus spike peptide pools or control peptides (ViraFEST assay). Trimming removed 6 bases from V and 8 bases from J; junction bases left unmatched: 7. Germline-derived CDR1 and CDR2 are LNHDA and SQIVND (reference sequence). There are 13 residues in the CDR3. A word on this clonotype: What it recognizes is unknown.

This sequence was found in a human donor who had recovered from COVID-19. This chain joins TRBV19 and TRBJ1-2; TRBD1 matches 9 bases. Sequences were obtained from CD4+ T cells from blood, cultured in vitro. The CDR3 is CASSSSDRGGYTF. The CDR3 DNA sequence: TGTGCCAGTAGCAGTTCGGACAGGGGAGGCTACACCTTC.